The 4 T cell receptor beta chains listed next were all sequenced from one sample in a study of T cells in women clearing cervical HPV infection. Repertoires were generated with immunoSEQ multiplex PCR, while TCRdb's copy carries only in-frame clones and drops some. The table for this sample gives approximately 52,000 clones. Source material: blood buffy coat. All receptors derive from a woman between 18 and 69 years old with a cervical HPV16 infection that either progressed to CIN3+ or cleared (not recorded which).

Details on this clone: The sequence runs out 3 residues before the end of the CDR3; the remainder is reconstructed from the germline J gene. The rearrangement links TRBV2 to TRBJ2-7; the D call may be TRBD1 or TRBD2 (6 bases each). There are 15 residues in the CDR3. V was clipped by 8 bases and J by 6 bases, with 23 bases between them. The germline gives CDR1 SNHLY, CDR2 FYNNEI. The CDR3 protein is CASLTPVGRGGEQYF. Partial CDR3 DNA: TGTGCCAGCCTCACCCCTGTCGGCAGGGGAGGCGAG.

Regarding this clone: The observed sequence ends 3 residues before the CDR3 terminus, with the missing tail filled in from the germline J gene. The chain couples TRBV28 to TRBJ1-2; D is perhaps TRBD1 (5 bases). Germline values: CDR1 MDHEN, CDR2 SYDVKM. Trimming pared 0 bases from V and 7 bases from J, leaving 27 bases between. This CDR3 region has 19 residues. Incomplete CDR3 DNA: TGTGCCAGCAGTTTATGGAAACCGGGTCTCCCGACGTCGGGGGTTGGC. It specifies CASSLWKPGLPTSGVG. The whole CDR3 is CASSLWKPGLPTSGVGYTF.

Regarding this clone: The sequence runs out 3 residues before the end of the CDR3; the remainder is reconstructed from the germline J gene. The genes are TRBV5-6 and TRBJ1-1, with D tentatively TRBD1 (6 bases). CDR1 and CDR2 from the germline V gene are SGHDT and YYEEEE. The CDR3 runs to 13 residues. V was pared by 7 bases and J by 3 bases, with 13 bases between. The CDR3 loop is CASRRGRDTEAFF. The sequenced CDR3 bases are TGTGCCAGCCGGCGGGGGCGGGACACTGAA. Filled out from reference TRBV5-6 and TRBJ1-1, the complete variable domain reads DAGVTQSPTHLIKTRGQQVTLRCSPKSGHDTVSWYQQALGQGPQFIFQYYEEEERQRGNFPDRFSGHQFPNYSSELNVNALLLGDSALYLCASRRGRDTEAFFGQGTRLTVV.

Concerning this clone itself: The read halts 3 residues ahead of the CDR3 end, with the missing end drawn from the germline J gene. The chain joins TRBV20-1 to TRBJ2-4, with TRBD2 as a possible D gene (5 bases). V dropped 1 base and J dropped 0 bases, with 22 bases sitting between them. This CDR3 has 19 amino acids. Germline CDR1 reads DFQATT; CDR2 reads SNEGSKA (reference sequence). The CDR3 here is CSARAPSMSGSLAKNIQYF. The sequenced CDR3 bases are TGCAGTGCTAGAGCCCCGTCCATGAGCGGATCTCTAGCCAAAAACATT.